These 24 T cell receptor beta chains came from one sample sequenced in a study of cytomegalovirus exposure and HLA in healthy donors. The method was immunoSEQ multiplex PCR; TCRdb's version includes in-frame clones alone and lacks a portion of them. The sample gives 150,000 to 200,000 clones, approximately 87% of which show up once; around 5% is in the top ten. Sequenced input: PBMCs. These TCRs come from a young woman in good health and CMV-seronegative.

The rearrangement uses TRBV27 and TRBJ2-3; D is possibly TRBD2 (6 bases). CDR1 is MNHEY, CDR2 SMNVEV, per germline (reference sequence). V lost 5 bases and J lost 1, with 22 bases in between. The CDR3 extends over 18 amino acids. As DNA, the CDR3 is TGTGCCAGCAGTACTATGATGTATTGGAGGGCGGGCACAGATACGCAGTATTTT. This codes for CASSTMMYWRAGTDTQYF.

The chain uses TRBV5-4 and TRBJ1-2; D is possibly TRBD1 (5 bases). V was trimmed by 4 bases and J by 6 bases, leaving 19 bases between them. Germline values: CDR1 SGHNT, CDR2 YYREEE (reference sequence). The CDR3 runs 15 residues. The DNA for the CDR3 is TGTGCCAGCAGCCCCCGAGGCAGGGAACCTGATGGCTACACCTTC. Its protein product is CASSPRGREPDGYTF.

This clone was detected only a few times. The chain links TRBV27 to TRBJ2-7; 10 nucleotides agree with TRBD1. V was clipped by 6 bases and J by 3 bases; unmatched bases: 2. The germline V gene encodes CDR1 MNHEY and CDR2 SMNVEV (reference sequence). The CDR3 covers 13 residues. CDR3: CASRRTGGYEQYF. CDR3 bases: TGTGCCAGCAGACGGACAGGGGGCTACGAGCAGTACTTC.

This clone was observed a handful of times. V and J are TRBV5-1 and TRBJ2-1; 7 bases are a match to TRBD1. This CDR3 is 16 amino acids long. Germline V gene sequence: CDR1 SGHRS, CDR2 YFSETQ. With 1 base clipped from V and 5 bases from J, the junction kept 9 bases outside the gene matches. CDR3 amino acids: CASSLTKGAGDNEQFF. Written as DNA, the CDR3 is TGCGCCAGCAGCTTGACGAAGGGGGCAGGAGACAATGAGCAGTTCTTC. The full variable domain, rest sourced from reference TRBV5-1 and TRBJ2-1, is KAGVTQTPRYLIKTRGQQVTLSCSPISGHRSVSWYQQTPGQGLQFLFEYFSETQRNKGNFPGRFSGRQFSNSRSEMNVSTLELGDSALYLCASSLTKGAGDNEQFFGPGTRLTVL.

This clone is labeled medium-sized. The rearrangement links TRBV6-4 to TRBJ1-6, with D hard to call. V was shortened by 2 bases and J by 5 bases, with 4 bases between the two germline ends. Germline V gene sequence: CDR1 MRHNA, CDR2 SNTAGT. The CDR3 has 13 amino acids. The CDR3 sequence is CASSDRDNSPLHF. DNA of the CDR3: TGTGCCAGCAGTGACAGGGATAATTCACCCCTCCACTTT.

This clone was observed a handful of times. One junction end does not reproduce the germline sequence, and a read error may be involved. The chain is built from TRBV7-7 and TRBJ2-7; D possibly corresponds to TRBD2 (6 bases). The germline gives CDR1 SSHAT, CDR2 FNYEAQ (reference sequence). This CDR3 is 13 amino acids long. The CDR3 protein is CASSLAENYEQYF. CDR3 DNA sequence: TGTGCTAGCAGCTTAGCGGAAAACTACGAGCAGTACTTC.

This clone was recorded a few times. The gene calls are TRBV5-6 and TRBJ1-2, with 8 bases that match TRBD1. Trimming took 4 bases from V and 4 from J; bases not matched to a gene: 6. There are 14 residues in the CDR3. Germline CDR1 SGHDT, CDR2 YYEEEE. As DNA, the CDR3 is TGTGCCAGCAGCGCCCGGACAGGGATCTATGGCTACACCTTC. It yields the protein CASSARTGIYGYTF.

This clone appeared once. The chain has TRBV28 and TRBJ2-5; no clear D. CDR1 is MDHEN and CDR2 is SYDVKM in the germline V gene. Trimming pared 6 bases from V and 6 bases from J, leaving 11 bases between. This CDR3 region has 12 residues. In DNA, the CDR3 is TGTGCCAGCAGCCGCCTAGTGCAGACCCAGTACTTC. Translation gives CASSRLVQTQYF. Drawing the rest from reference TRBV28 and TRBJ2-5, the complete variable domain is DVKVTQSSRYLVKRTGEKVFLECVQDMDHENMFWYRQDPGLGLRLIYFSYDVKMKEKGDIPEGYSVSREKKERFSLILESASTNQTSMYLCASSRLVQTQYFGPGTRLLVL.

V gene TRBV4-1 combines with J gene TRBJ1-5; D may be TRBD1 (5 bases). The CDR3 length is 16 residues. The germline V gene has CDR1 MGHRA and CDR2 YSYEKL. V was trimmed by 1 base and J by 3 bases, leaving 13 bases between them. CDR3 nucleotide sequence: TGCGCCAGCAGCCAAGGGCTGGGGGGTTTCAATCAGCCCCAGCATTTT. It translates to CASSQGLGGFNQPQHF.

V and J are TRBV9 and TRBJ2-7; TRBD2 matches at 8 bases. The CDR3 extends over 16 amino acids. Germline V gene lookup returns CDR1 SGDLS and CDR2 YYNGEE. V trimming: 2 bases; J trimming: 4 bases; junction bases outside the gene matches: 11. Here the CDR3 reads CASSVDSAGVAYEQYF. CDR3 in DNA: TGTGCCAGCAGCGTTGATTCAGCGGGAGTGGCGTACGAGCAGTACTTC. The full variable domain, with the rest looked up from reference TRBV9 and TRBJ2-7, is DSGVTQTPKHLITATGQRVTLRCSPRSGDLSVYWYQQSLDQGLQFLIQYYNGEERAKGNILERFSAQQFPDLHSELNLSSLELGDSALYFCASSVDSAGVAYEQYFGPGTRLTVT.

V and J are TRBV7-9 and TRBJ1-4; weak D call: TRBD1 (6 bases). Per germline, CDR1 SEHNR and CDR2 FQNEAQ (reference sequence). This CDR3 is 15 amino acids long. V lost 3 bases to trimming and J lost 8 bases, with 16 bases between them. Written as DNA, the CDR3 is TGTGCCAGCAGCTTTTCGGCCTCAGGGGTCGAAAAACTGTTTTTT. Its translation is CASSFSASGVEKLFF.

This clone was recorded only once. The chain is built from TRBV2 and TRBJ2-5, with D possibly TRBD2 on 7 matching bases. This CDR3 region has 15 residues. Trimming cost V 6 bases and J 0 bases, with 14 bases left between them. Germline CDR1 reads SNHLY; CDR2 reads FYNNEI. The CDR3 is CASSRTGGHQETQYF. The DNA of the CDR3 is TGTGCCAGCAGCCGGACCGGGGGGCACCAAGAGACCCAGTACTTC.

CDR3 coding DNA: TGTGCCAGCAGCCCGAGGGACAAGCGCCACTCTGGAAACACCATATATTTT. It is translated as CASSPRDKRHSGNTIYF. The V call is TRBV21-1, the J call TRBJ1-3; TRBD1, as called in the table, went unchecked against the DNA. TRBV21-1 is classified as a pseudogene. This CDR3 contains 17 residues.

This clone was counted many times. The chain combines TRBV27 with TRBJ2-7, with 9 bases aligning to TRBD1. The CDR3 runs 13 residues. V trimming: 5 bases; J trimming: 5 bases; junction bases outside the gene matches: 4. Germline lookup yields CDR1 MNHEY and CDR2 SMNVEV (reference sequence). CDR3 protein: CASSGQGNHEQYF. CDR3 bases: TGTGCCAGCAGTGGACAGGGGAACCACGAGCAGTACTTC.

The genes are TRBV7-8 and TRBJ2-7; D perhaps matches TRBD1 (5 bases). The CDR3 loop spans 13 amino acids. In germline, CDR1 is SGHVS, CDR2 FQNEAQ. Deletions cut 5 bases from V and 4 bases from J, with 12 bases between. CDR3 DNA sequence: TGTGCCAGCAGCCTGGACACACTTTACGAGCAGTACTTC. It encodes CASSLDTLYEQYF.

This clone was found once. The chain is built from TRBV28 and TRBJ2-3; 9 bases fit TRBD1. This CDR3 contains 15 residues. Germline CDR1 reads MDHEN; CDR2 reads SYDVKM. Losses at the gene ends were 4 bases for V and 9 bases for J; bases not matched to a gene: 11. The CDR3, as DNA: TGTGCCAGCAGTTGGACAGGGGTTTACGATAGAACGCAGTATTTT. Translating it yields CASSWTGVYDRTQYF. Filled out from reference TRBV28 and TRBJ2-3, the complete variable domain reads DVKVTQSSRYLVKRTGEKVFLECVQDMDHENMFWYRQDPGLGLRLIYFSYDVKMKEKGDIPEGYSVSREKKERFSLILESASTNQTSMYLCASSWTGVYDRTQYFGPGTRLTVL.

The CDR3 coding sequence is TGTGCCAGCAGAAGGACCGGGACAGGAGCCTACGAGCAGTACTTC. This gives the protein CASRRTGTGAYEQYF. J is TRBJ2-7 and V is TRBV28; 8 bases align to TRBD1. The V gene's germline CDR1 is MDHEN and CDR2 SYDVKM. Trimming cost V 6 bases and J 2 bases; bases outside gene matches: 9. This CDR3 region has 15 residues.

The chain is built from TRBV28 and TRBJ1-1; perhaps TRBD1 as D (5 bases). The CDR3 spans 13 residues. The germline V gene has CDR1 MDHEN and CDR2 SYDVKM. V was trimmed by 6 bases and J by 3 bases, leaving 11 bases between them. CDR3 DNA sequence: TGTGCCAGCAGGGACCAGGGAGACACTGAAGCTTTCTTT. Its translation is CASRDQGDTEAFF.

CDR3 sequence (DNA): TGCAGTGTTTACACTAACTATGGCTACACCTTC. Protein product: CSVYTNYGYTF. V is TRBV20-1 and J is TRBJ1-2; no reliable D call. The CDR3 is 11 amino acids. V lost 7 bases to trimming and J lost 0 bases, with 6 bases between them. Germline V gene data show CDR1 as DFQATT and CDR2 as SNEGSKA (reference sequence).

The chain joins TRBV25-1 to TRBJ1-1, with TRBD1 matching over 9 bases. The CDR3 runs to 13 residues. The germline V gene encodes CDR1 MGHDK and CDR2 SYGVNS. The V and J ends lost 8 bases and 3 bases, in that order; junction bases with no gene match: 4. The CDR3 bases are TGTGCCAGCGACAGGGGGGCGGACACTGAAGCTTTCTTT. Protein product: CASDRGADTEAFF.

The chain's CDR3 is CASSSLRRETQYF. The CDR3 DNA follows: TGTGCCAGCAGCTCCTTACGTAGAGAGACCCAGTACTTC. The chain joins TRBV7-6 to TRBJ2-5, with D uncertain. CDR1 and CDR2 from the germline V gene are SGHVS and FNYEAQ. V was shortened by 4 bases and J by 4 bases, with 10 bases between the two germline ends. The CDR3 sequence is 13 residues long.

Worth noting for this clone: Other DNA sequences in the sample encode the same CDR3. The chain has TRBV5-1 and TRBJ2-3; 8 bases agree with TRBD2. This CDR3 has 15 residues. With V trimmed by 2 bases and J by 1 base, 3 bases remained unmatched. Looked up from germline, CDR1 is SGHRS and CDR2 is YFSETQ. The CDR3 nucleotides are TGCGCCAGCAGCTTAGCGGGAGTTGGCACAGATACGCAGTATTTT. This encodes CASSLAGVGTDTQYF.

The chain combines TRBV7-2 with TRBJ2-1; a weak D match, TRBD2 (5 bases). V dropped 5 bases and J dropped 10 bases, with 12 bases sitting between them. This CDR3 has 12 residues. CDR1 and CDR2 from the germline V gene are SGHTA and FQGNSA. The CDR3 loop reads CASSPEGPEQFF. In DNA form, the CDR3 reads TGTGCCAGCAGCCCAGAGGGCCCGGAGCAGTTCTTC.

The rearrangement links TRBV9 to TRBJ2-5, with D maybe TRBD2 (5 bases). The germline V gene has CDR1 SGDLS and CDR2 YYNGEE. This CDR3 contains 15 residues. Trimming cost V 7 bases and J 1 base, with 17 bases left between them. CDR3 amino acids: CASSFGGGFQETQYF. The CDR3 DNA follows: TGTGCCAGCTCCTTTGGAGGAGGCTTCCAAGAGACCCAGTACTTC.